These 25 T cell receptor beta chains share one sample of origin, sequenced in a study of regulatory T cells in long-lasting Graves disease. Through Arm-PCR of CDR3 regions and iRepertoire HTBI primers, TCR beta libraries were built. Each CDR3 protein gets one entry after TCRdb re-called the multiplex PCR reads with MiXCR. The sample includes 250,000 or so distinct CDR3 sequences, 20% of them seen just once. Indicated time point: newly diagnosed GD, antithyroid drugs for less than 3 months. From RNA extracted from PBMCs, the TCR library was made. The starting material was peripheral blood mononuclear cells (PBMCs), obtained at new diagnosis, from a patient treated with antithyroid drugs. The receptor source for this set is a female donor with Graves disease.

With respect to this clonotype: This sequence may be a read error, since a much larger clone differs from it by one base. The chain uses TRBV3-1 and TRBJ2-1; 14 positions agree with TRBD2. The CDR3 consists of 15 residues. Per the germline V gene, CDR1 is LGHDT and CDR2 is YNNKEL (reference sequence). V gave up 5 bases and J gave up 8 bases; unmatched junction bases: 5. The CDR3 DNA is TGTGCCAGCAGCTTTCCGGGACTAGCGGGAGATGAGCAGTTCTTC. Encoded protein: CASSFPGLAGDEQFF.

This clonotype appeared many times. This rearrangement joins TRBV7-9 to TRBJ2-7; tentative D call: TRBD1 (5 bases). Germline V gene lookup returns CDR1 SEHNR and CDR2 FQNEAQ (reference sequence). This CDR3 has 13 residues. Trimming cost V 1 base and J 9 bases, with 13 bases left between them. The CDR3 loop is CASSLVGQGVQYF. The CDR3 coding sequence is TGTGCCAGCAGCTTAGTTGGACAAGGCGTGCAGTACTTC.

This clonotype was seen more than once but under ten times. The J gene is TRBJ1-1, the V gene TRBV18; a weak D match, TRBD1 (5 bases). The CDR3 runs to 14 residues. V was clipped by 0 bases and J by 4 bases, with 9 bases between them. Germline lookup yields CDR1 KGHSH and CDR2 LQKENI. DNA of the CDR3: TGTGCCAGCTCACCACCGGGACCTTCCACTGAAGCTTTCTTT. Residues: CASSPPGPSTEAFF. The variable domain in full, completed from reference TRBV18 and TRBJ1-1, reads NAGVMQNPRHLVRRRGQEARLRCSPMKGHSHVYWYRQLPEEGLKFMVYLQKENIIDESGMPKERFSAEFPKEGPSILRIQQVVRGDSAAYFCASSPPGPSTEAFFGQGTRLTVV.

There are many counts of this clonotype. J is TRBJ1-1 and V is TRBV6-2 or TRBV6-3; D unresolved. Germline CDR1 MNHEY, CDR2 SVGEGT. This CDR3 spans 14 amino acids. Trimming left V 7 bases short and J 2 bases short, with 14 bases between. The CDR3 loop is CASTQSQENTEAFF. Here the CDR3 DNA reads TGTGCCAGCACCCAAAGCCAGGAAAACACTGAAGCTTTCTTT.

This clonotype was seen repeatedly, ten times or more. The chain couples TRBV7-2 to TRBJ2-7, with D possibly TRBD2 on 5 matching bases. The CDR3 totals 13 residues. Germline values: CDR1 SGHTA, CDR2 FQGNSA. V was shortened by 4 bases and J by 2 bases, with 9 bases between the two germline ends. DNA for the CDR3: TGTGCCAGCAGCTCTGAGCGGACCTACGAGCAGTACTTC. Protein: CASSSERTYEQYF.

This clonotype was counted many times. CDR3 region: CASSLTRSTDTQYF. In nucleotides, the CDR3 is TGTGCCAGCAGCTTGACACGGAGCACAGATACGCAGTATTTT. J is TRBJ2-3 and V is TRBV7-2, with no clear D. V gave up 3 bases and J gave up 0 bases, with 7 bases separating them. Germline CDR1 and CDR2: SGHTA and FQGNSA. This CDR3 is 14 amino acids long.

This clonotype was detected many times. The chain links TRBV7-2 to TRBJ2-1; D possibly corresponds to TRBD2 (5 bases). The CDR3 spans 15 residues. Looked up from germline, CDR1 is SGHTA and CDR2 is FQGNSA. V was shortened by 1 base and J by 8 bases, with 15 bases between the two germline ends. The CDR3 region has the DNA TGTGCCAGCAGCTTAGGGACTCTTAGCGTAGATGAGCAGTTCTTC. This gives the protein CASSLGTLSVDEQFF.

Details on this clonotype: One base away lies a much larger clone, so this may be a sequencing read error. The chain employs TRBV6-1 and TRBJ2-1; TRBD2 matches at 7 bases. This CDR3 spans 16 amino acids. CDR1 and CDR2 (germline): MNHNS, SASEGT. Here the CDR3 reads CASRTGGGSSYDEQFF. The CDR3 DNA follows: TGTGCCAGCAGAACTGGTGGCGGGAGCTCCTACGATGAGCAGTTCTTC.

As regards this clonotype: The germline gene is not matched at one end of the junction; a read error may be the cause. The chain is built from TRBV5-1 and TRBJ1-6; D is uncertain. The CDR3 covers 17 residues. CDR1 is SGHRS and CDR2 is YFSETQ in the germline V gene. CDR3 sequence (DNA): TGTGCCAGCACCACAACCTTCCGGGGCTCCTATAATTCACCCCTCCACTTT. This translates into CASTTTFRGSYNSPLHF.

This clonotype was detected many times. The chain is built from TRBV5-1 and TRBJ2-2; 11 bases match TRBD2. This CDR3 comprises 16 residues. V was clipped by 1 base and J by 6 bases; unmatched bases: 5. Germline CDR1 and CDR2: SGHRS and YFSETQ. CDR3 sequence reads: CASSLLTSGSSGELFF. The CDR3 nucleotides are TGCGCCAGCAGCTTGCTTACTAGCGGGAGTTCCGGGGAGCTGTTTTTT.

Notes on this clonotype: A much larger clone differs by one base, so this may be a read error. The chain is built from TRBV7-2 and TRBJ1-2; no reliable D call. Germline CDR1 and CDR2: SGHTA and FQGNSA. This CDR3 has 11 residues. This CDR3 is CASSLEYGHTF. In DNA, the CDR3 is TGTGCCAGCAGCTTGGAGTATGGCCACACCTTC.

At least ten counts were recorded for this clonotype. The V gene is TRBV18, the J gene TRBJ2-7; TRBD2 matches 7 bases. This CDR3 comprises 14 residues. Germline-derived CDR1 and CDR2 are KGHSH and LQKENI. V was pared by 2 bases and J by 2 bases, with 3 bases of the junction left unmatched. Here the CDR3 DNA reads TGTGCCAGCTCACCATTGCGGGGGACCTACGAGCAGTACTTC. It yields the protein CASSPLRGTYEQYF.

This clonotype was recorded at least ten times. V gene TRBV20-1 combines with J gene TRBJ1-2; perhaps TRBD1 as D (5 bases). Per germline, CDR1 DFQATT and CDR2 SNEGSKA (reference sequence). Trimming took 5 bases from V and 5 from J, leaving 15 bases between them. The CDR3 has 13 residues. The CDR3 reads CSAPGTGTYGYTF. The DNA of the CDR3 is TGCAGTGCTCCAGGGACTGGAACTTATGGCTACACCTTC.

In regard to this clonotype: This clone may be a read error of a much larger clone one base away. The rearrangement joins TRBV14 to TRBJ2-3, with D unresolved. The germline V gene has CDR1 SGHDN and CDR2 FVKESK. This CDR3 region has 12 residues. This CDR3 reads CAGSQVTDTQYF. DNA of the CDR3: TGTGCCGGCAGCCAAGTCACAGATACGCAGTATTTT. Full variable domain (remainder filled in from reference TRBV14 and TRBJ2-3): EAGVTQFPSHSVIEKGQTVTLRCDPISGHDNLYWYRRVMGKEIKFLLHFVKESKQDESGMPNNRFLAERTGGTYSTLKVQPAELEDSGVYFCAGSQVTDTQYFGPGTRLTVL.

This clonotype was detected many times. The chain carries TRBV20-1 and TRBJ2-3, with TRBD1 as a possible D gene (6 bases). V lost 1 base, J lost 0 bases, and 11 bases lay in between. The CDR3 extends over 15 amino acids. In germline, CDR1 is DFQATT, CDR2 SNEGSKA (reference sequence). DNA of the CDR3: TGCAGTGCTAGAGTTAGGGGGATAAGCACAGATACGCAGTATTTT. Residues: CSARVRGISTDTQYF.

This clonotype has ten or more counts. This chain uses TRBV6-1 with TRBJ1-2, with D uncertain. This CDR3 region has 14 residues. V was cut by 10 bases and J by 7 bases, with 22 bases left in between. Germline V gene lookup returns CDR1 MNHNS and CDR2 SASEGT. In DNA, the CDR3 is TGTGCCATACAGCCGGGAACAGAGCGTCGTGGCTACACCTTC. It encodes CAIQPGTERRGYTF.

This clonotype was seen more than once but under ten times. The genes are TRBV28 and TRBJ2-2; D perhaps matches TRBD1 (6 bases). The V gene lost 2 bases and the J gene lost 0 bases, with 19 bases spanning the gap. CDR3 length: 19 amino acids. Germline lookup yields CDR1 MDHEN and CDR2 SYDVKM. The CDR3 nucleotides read TGTGCCAGCAGTTTAGAGGGGTTCCCGGACAGAACGAACACCGGGGAGCTGTTTTTT. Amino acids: CASSLEGFPDRTNTGELFF.

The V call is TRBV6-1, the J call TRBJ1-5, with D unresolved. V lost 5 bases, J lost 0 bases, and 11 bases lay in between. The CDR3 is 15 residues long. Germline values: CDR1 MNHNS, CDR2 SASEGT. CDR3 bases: TGTGCCAGCAGTCGGGGTTATAATAGCAATCAGCCCCAGCATTTT. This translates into CASSRGYNSNQPQHF.

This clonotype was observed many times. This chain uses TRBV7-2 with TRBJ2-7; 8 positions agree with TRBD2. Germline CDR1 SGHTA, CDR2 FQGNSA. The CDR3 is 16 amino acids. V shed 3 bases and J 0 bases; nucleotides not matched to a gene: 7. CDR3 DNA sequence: TGTGCCAGCAGCTTCGGGGGAAGCGGGAGCTCCTACGAGCAGTACTTC. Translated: CASSFGGSGSSYEQYF.

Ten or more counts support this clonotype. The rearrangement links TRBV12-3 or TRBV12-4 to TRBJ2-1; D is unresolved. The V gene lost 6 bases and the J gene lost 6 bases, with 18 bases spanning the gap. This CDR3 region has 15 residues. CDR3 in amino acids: CASSFINNVGNEQFF. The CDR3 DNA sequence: TGTGCCAGCAGCTTTATAAACAACGTGGGCAATGAGCAGTTCTTC.

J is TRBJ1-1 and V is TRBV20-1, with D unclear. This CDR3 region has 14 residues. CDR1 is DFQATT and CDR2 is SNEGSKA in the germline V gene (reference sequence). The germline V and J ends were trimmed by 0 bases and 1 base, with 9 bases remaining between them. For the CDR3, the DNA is TGCAGTGCTAGAGACCCGACGGGGAACACTGAAGCTTTCTTT. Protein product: CSARDPTGNTEAFF.

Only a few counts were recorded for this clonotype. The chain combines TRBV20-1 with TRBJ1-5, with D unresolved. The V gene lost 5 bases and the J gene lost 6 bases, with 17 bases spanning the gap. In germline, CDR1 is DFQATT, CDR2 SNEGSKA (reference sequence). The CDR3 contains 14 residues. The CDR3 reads CSASGPTLGQPQHF. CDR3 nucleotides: TGCAGTGCTTCCGGGCCAACATTGGGTCAGCCCCAGCATTTT.

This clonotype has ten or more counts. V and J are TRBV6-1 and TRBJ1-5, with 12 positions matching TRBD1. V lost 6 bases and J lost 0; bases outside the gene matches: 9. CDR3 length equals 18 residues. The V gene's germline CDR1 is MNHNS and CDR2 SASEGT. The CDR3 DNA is TGTGCCAGCAGCGCATCCCGGGACAGGGGGCGTAGCAATCAGCCCCAGCATTTT. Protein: CASSASRDRGRSNQPQHF.

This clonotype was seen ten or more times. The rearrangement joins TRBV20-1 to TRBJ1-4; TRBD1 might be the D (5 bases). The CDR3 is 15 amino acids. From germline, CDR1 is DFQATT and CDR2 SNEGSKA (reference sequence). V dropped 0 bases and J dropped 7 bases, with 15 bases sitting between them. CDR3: CSARDMATGGEKLFF. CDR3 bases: TGCAGTGCTAGAGATATGGCAACAGGCGGTGAAAAACTGTTTTTT.

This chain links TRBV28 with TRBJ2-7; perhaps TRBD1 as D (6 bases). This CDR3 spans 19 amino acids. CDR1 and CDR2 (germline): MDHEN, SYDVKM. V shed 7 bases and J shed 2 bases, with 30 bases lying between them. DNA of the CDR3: TGTGCCAGCAATCCCCGGTGGGGGCGCAGGACGGAATCCCCCTACGAGCAGTACTTC. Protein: CASNPRWGRRTESPYEQYF.